This T cell receptor (beta chain) originates from a study of Siglec-9 on CD8 T cells in melanoma. Measured with immunoSEQ multiplex PCR; TCRdb has only the in-frame clones, and not every one. The sample records 25,000 to 30,000 clones, 80% being singletons. This clone turned up a few times. Its antigen is still unknown. Study conclusions and caveats: An effector memory CD8+ T-cell subset seemingly accumulating in melanoma was reportedly marked and regulated by Siglec-9.

The CDR3 consists of 14 residues. Germline V lookup: CDR1 SGHVS, CDR2 FQNEAQ. Between the trimmed V and J ends, which lost 1 base and 1 base, there was a span of 7 bases. The clonotype originates from a human donor in good health. The chain joins TRBV7-8 to TRBJ1-1, with unresolved D. Sequencing input: Siglec-9- CD8+ T cells sorted from blood. The chain's CDR3 is CASSLGAANTEAFF. The CDR3 nucleotides read TGTGCCAGCAGCTTAGGGGCAGCGAACACTGAAGCTTTCTTT. Full variable domain (remainder filled in from reference TRBV7-8 and TRBJ1-1): GAGVSQSPRYKVAKRGQDVALRCDPISGHVSLFWYQQALGQGPEFLTYFQNEAQLDKSGLPSDRFFAERPEGSVSTLKIQRTQQEDSAVYLCASSLGAANTEAFFGQGTRLTVV.